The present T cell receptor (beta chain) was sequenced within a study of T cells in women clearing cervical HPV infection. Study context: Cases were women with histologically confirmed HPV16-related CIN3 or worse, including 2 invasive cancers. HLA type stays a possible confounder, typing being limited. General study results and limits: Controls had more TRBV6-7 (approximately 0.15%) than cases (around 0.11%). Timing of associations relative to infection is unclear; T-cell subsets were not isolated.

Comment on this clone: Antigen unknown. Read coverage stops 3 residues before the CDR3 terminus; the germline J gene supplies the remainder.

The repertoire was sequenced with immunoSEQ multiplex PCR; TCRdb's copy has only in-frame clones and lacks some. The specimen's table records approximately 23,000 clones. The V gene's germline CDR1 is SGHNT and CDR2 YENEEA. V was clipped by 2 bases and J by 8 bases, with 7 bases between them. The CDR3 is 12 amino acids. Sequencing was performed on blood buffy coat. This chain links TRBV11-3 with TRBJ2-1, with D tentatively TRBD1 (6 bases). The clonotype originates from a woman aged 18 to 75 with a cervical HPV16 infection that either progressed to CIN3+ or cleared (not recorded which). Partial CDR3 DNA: TGTGCCAGCAGCTTATCAGGGGATGAG. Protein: CASSLSGDE. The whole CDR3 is CASSLSGDEQFF.